Listed here are 16 T cell receptor beta chains from one sample, sequenced in a study of blood T cell repertoires in COVID-19. TCRdb keeps only in-frame clones here, not all; method: immunoSEQ multiplex PCR. Of some 320,000 clones listed, almost 85% are singletons. Material for sequencing was peripheral blood. The receptors here all came from a human donor in a cohort sampled during active COVID-19.

The rearrangement links TRBV10-1 to TRBJ1-1; 7 nucleotides match TRBD1. This CDR3 region has 14 residues. Germline assignment: CDR1 WNHNN and CDR2 SYGVQD (reference sequence). V was clipped by 2 bases and J by 5 bases; unmatched bases: 5. CDR3 nucleotide sequence: TGCGCCAGCAGTGAGGACAGGGAGAGTACTGAAGCTTTCTTT. Its protein is CASSEDRESTEAFF.

The V call is TRBV2, the J call TRBJ2-7; TRBD1 matches 7 bases. Germline loops: CDR1 SNHLY, CDR2 FYNNEI. The CDR3 spans 13 residues. Germline trimming cut 8 bases from V and 1 base from J; bases unmatched to any gene: 5. CDR3 sequence (DNA): TGTGCCAGCGGACAGGAGGTATCCTACGAGCAGTACTTC. Translating gives CASGQEVSYEQYF.

The V call is TRBV7-3, the J call TRBJ1-1; D may be TRBD1 (6 bases). V lost 5 bases and J 10 bases, leaving 17 bases between the germline ends. The CDR3 sequence is 13 residues long. Germline V gives CDR1 SGHTA, CDR2 FQGTGA. This chain's CDR3 is CASSPGHRARAFF. CDR3 DNA: TGTGCCAGCAGCCCGGGACACCGGGCGCGAGCTTTCTTT.

The chain links TRBV13 to TRBJ2-7; unclear D gene. V lost 5 bases and J 5 bases, leaving 7 bases between the germline ends. The germline gives CDR1 PRHDT, CDR2 FYEKMQ (reference sequence). The CDR3 runs to 11 residues. As DNA, the CDR3 is TGTGCCAGCAGCCTCGCGAACGAGCAGTACTTC. Protein: CASSLANEQYF.

The chain links TRBV7-3 to TRBJ2-5; 15 nucleotides match TRBD2. CDR1 is SGHTA and CDR2 is FQGTGA in the germline V gene. V lost 5 bases to trimming and J lost 5 bases; unmatched junction nucleotides: 12. The CDR3 loop spans 18 amino acids. The CDR3 here is CASSLGLAGGGLPETQYF. DNA of the CDR3: TGTGCCAGCAGCCTGGGACTAGCGGGGGGTGGTCTCCCGGAGACCCAGTACTTC.

The chain carries TRBV5-1 and TRBJ1-1, with D possibly TRBD1 on 6 matching bases. There are 15 residues in the CDR3. Trimming pared 3 bases from V and 4 bases from J, leaving 16 bases between. Germline CDR1 reads SGHRS; CDR2 reads YFSETQ. The chain's CDR3 is CASSSTTGPFTEAFF. The CDR3, as DNA: TGCGCCAGCAGCTCGACGACAGGCCCCTTCACTGAAGCTTTCTTT.

The chain couples TRBV3-1 (or the pseudogene TRBV3-2) to TRBJ1-5; 7 nucleotides agree with TRBD1. Trimming at V came to 1 base and at J to 1 base, leaving 1 base not matched to a gene. This CDR3 region has 15 residues. CDR1 and CDR2 (germline): LGHDT, YNNKEL (reference sequence). CDR3 DNA: TGTGCCAGCAGCCAAGGAGGGGGCAGCAATCAGCCCCAGCATTTT. Its translation is CASSQGGGSNQPQHF.

This clone was seen at least ten times. The chain links TRBV7-8 to TRBJ1-6; D call uncertain. V lost 2 bases and J lost 5, with 16 bases in between. The CDR3 loop spans 17 amino acids. Looked up from germline, CDR1 is SGHVS and CDR2 is FQNEAQ. The CDR3 reads CASSLTVLFDNNSPLHF. CDR3 DNA: TGTGCCAGCAGCTTAACAGTCCTCTTCGACAATAATTCACCCCTCCACTTT.

This clone was counted a few times. The chain uses TRBV19 and TRBJ2-2; TRBD2 aligns across 14 bases. The V segment lost 6 bases and the J segment 1 base; nucleotides outside the gene matches: 13. Germline lookup yields CDR1 LNHDA and CDR2 SQIVND (reference sequence). CDR3 length: 20 amino acids. CDR3 residues: CASSQLFWTSGGKNTGELFF. The CDR3 DNA follows: TGTGCCAGTAGCCAGCTGTTTTGGACTAGCGGGGGGAAGAACACCGGGGAGCTGTTTTTT.

This clone was seen a handful of times. V usage is TRBV29-1 and J usage is TRBJ1-4; 9 nucleotides match TRBD1. CDR1 is SQVTM, CDR2 ANQGSEA, per germline. The V segment lost 4 bases and the J segment 6 bases; nucleotides outside the gene matches: 0. The CDR3 is 12 residues long. The chain's CDR3 is CSVGDRDEKLFF. The CDR3 DNA reads TGCAGCGTTGGGGACAGGGATGAAAAACTGTTTTTT.

The V call is TRBV10-1, the J call TRBJ1-1; 7 nucleotides agree with TRBD1. The CDR3 is 14 residues long. From germline, CDR1 is WNHNN and CDR2 SYGVQD (reference sequence). V trimming: 8 bases; J trimming: 5 bases; junction bases outside the gene matches: 11. As DNA, the CDR3 is TGCGCCAGCTCTCGAACAGGGGCGGGAACTGAAGCTTTCTTT. Translated, it gives CASSRTGAGTEAFF.

The chain carries TRBV5-1 and TRBJ2-5, with a possible D match to TRBD1 (5 bases). Trimming removed 0 bases at V and 5 bases at J, with 11 bases between. CDR3 length: 14 amino acids. Germline V CDR1 and CDR2: SGHRS, YFSETQ. CDR3 protein: CASSLGSYRETQYF. CDR3 in DNA: TGCGCCAGCAGCTTGGGGAGCTACAGGGAGACCCAGTACTTC. The variable domain in full, completed from reference TRBV5-1 and TRBJ2-5, reads KAGVTQTPRYLIKTRGQQVTLSCSPISGHRSVSWYQQTPGQGLQFLFEYFSETQRNKGNFPGRFSGRQFSNSRSEMNVSTLELGDSALYLCASSLGSYRETQYFGPGTRLLVL.

This chain joins TRBV28 and TRBJ1-2, with D maybe TRBD1 (5 bases). Trimming pared 5 bases from V and 4 bases from J, leaving 14 bases between. This CDR3 is 14 amino acids long. CDR1 is MDHEN and CDR2 is SYDVKM in the germline V gene. CDR3 sequence: CASSQTVPPYGYTF. The CDR3, as DNA: TGTGCCAGCAGTCAGACAGTCCCCCCCTATGGCTACACCTTC.

The rearrangement uses TRBV5-6 and TRBJ1-1; tentative D call: TRBD1 (5 bases). This CDR3 region has 16 residues. Trimming cost V 0 bases and J 7 bases, with 19 bases left between them. Germline CDR1 SGHDT, CDR2 YYEEEE. The CDR3 DNA reads TGTGCCAGCAGCTTGGTGTCCGGGGGGTTCCTCTATGAAGCTTTCTTT. Its translation: CASSLVSGGFLYEAFF.

The V and J genes are TRBV4-1 and TRBJ1-4, with 8 bases fitting TRBD1. Per the germline V gene, CDR1 is MGHRA and CDR2 is YSYEKL. The CDR3 spans 18 residues. Trimming at V came to 4 bases and at J to 0 bases, leaving 10 bases not matched to a gene. CDR3 protein: CASSRTGRGFATNEKLFF. The DNA of the CDR3 is TGCGCCAGCAGCCGGACAGGGCGAGGTTTTGCAACTAATGAAAAACTGTTTTTT.

The chain recombines TRBV30 with TRBJ2-2; D may be TRBD1 (6 bases). V shed 3 bases and J shed 5 bases, with 16 bases lying between them. The length of the CDR3 is 15 residues. CDR1 GTSNPN and CDR2 SVGIG come from the germline V gene (reference sequence). CDR3 region: CAWSGGTRGTGELFF. CDR3 coding DNA: TGTGCCTGGAGCGGTGGGACAAGGGGGACCGGGGAGCTGTTTTTT.